A single sample is the source of the 30 T cell receptor beta chains below, sequenced in a study of cytomegalovirus exposure and HLA in healthy donors. The PCR used 60 Vbeta and 13 Jbeta primers. Clones were read by immunoSEQ multiplex PCR, and TCRdb kept only the in-frame ones, dropping some. The sample has around 130,000 clones, about 79% seen once; the top ten hold approximately 2.4%. Sequenced sample: PBMCs. Receptors were obtained from a man over 45 in good health and CMV-seronegative.

J is TRBJ1-1 and V is TRBV19, with D possibly TRBD1 on 6 matching bases. The V end lost 6 bases, the J end lost 3 bases, and 11 bases lay between the germline ends. This CDR3 is built from 13 residues. The germline CDR1 and CDR2 sequences are LNHDA and SQIVND (reference sequence). The DNA for the CDR3 is TGTGCCAGTAGGGGCAACAGGGACACTGAAGCTTTCTTT. Residues: CASRGNRDTEAFF.

V and J are TRBV5-1 and TRBJ1-1; perhaps TRBD1 as D (5 bases). Germline lookup yields CDR1 SGHRS and CDR2 YFSETQ. The V and J ends lost 4 bases and 2 bases respectively, with 15 bases between them. There are 15 residues in the CDR3. CDR3 sequence (DNA): TGCGCCAGCAGCAAGGACGGGGGGACTAACACTGAAGCTTTCTTT. Translating gives CASSKDGGTNTEAFF.

This clone has more than one count but fewer than ten. The rearrangement joins TRBV4-1 to TRBJ2-7, with TRBD1 matching 7 bases. CDR1 and CDR2 (germline): MGHRA, YSYEKL. The trim removed 3 bases at V and 3 bases at J, leaving 5 bases unmatched. The CDR3 sequence is 14 residues long. The CDR3 nucleotides read TGCGCCAGCAGCCAGATAAGGGACAGCTACGAGCAGTACTTC. As protein: CASSQIRDSYEQYF.

CDR3: CASSLSPGALDTQYF. For the CDR3, the DNA is TGTGCCAGCAGCTTATCGCCAGGGGCCCTCGATACGCAGTATTTT. J is TRBJ2-3 and V is TRBV7-6; possible D gene TRBD1, 6 bases. V lost 2 bases to trimming and J lost 6 bases, with 15 bases between them. The germline V gene encodes CDR1 SGHVS and CDR2 FNYEAQ. There are 15 residues in the CDR3.

J is TRBJ1-2 and V is TRBV6-5; TRBD1 is a possible D gene (6 bases). Deletions cut 6 bases from V and 2 bases from J, with 16 bases between. There are 15 residues in the CDR3. In germline, CDR1 is MNHEY, CDR2 SVGAGI. CDR3 coding DNA: TGTGCCAGCAGCAAAACAGGGATTGGGAACTATGGCTACACCTTC. It specifies CASSKTGIGNYGYTF.

V and J are TRBV27 and TRBJ2-3, with D perhaps matching TRBD1 (5 bases). The V and J ends lost 4 bases and 4 bases respectively, with 9 bases between them. This CDR3 region has 13 residues. Germline CDR1 is MNHEY and CDR2 is SMNVEV (reference sequence). The CDR3 sequence: CASSYQGADTQYF. DNA of the CDR3: TGTGCCAGCAGTTACCAGGGTGCAGATACGCAGTATTTT.

V is TRBV7-2 and J is TRBJ1-3; possible D gene TRBD1, 6 bases. Germline lookup yields CDR1 SGHTA and CDR2 FQGNSA. Trimming pared 5 bases from V and 0 bases from J, leaving 20 bases between. This CDR3 comprises 18 residues. CDR3 sequence: CASSLDGGGGGSGNTIYF. CDR3 nucleotide sequence: TGTGCCAGCAGCCTCGATGGTGGGGGAGGGGGCTCTGGAAACACCATATATTTT.

This clone was found once. The genes are TRBV7-9 and TRBJ2-3; 10 bases fit TRBD2. Losses at the gene ends were 3 bases for V and 2 bases for J; bases not matched to a gene: 8. The germline CDR1 and CDR2 sequences are SEHNR and FQNEAQ (reference sequence). The CDR3 is 17 residues long. CDR3 sequence: CASSFLSGGDNTDTQYF. The CDR3 DNA is TGTGCCAGCAGCTTTCTGAGCGGGGGGGATAACACAGATACGCAGTATTTT.

The rearrangement links TRBV4-3 to TRBJ1-4; 7 bases map to TRBD1. J was trimmed by 6 bases and V by 2 bases; bases with no gene match: 3. The CDR3 has 14 amino acids. CDR1 and CDR2 (germline): LGHNA, YSLEER. Here the CDR3 reads CASSQRQGDEKLFF. CDR3 nucleotides: TGCGCCAGCAGCCAAAGACAGGGAGATGAAAAACTGTTTTTT.

The gene calls are TRBV4-1 and TRBJ1-4; D perhaps matches TRBD1 (5 bases). Germline assignment: CDR1 MGHRA and CDR2 YSYEKL. The length of the CDR3 is 17 residues. Trimming cost V 4 bases and J 8 bases, with 23 bases left between them. The CDR3 loop reads CASSPSGSGDRGEKLFF. In DNA form, the CDR3 reads TGCGCCAGCAGCCCCTCGGGCTCGGGGGACCGGGGGGAAAAACTGTTTTTT.

This chain joins TRBV7-9 and TRBJ2-1; 13 bases are a match to TRBD2. V shed 5 bases and J 0 bases; nucleotides not matched to a gene: 7. CDR1 is SEHNR, CDR2 FQNEAQ, per germline (reference sequence). This CDR3 has 18 amino acids. The CDR3 nucleotides read TGTGCCAGCAGCCACATCGGACTAGCGGGGGACTCCTACAATGAGCAGTTCTTC. It encodes CASSHIGLAGDSYNEQFF.

Remarks on this clone: Other DNA sequences from this sample encode an identical CDR3 as well. The chain has TRBV6-5 and TRBJ2-1; TRBD2 matches at 12 bases. Trimming took 5 bases from V and 3 from J; bases not matched to a gene: 2. Germline V gives CDR1 MNHEY, CDR2 SVGAGI. The CDR3 covers 15 residues. The CDR3 loop reads CASSKTSGGYNEQFF. In DNA form, the CDR3 reads TGTGCCAGCAGTAAGACTAGCGGGGGCTACAATGAGCAGTTCTTC.

The chain employs TRBV14 and TRBJ2-5; D remains unclear. The V gene's germline CDR1 is SGHDN and CDR2 FVKESK. Trimming stripped 1 base from V and 4 bases from J, with 7 bases between. The CDR3 sequence is 13 residues long. The CDR3 DNA reads as TGTGCCAGCAGCCAAGCAAGAGGAGAGACCCAGTACTTC. This sequence encodes CASSQARGETQYF.

This clone was observed a single time. This rearrangement joins TRBV10-3 to TRBJ1-4; D is undetermined. CDR3 length: 16 amino acids. V lost 6 bases and J lost 0, with 14 bases in between. CDR1 is ENHRY, CDR2 SYGVKD, per germline. The CDR3 region is CAISSQIPATNEKLFF. CDR3 bases: TGTGCCATCAGCTCACAGATACCTGCAACTAATGAAAAACTGTTTTTT.

On this clone itself: Other DNA sequences in the same sample also yield this CDR3. The rearrangement links TRBV5-5 to TRBJ2-5, with D perhaps TRBD1 (6 bases). Trimming took 4 bases from V and 1 from J, leaving 14 bases between them. This CDR3 region has 15 residues. Looked up from germline, CDR1 is SGHKS and CDR2 is YYEKEE (reference sequence). The CDR3 sequence: CASSPGTGRQETQYF. The CDR3 coding sequence is TGTGCCAGCAGCCCAGGCACAGGGCGCCAAGAGACCCAGTACTTC.

The rearrangement links TRBV7-2 to TRBJ1-6, with D maybe TRBD1 (5 bases). CDR3 length equals 14 residues. Trimming removed 3 bases at V and 3 bases at J, with 6 bases between. CDR1 SGHTA and CDR2 FQGNSA come from the germline V gene. The CDR3 spells CASSLQGYNSPLHF. In DNA, the CDR3 is TGTGCCAGCAGCTTGCAGGGCTATAATTCACCCCTCCACTTT.

The CDR3 DNA is TGTGCCAGCAGAGTCACCCCAAGGGGGGGAACTGAAGCTTTCTTT. It specifies CASRVTPRGGTEAFF. The V gene is TRBV6-1, the J gene TRBJ1-1; a possible D gene is TRBD1 (6 bases). Trimming removed 6 bases at V and 5 bases at J, with 19 bases between. Germline V lookup: CDR1 MNHNS, CDR2 SASEGT. This CDR3 comprises 15 residues.

The rearrangement uses TRBV5-6 and TRBJ2-3; perhaps TRBD2 as D (5 bases). Germline values: CDR1 SGHDT, CDR2 YYEEEE. Trimming removed 0 bases at V and 7 bases at J, with 9 bases between. The CDR3 is made up of 13 amino acids. CDR3: CASSLGSAHTQYF. CDR3 bases: TGTGCCAGCAGCTTGGGTAGCGCACATACGCAGTATTTT. The complete variable domain, with remaining parts taken from reference TRBV5-6 and TRBJ2-3, reads DAGVTQSPTHLIKTRGQQVTLRCSPKSGHDTVSWYQQALGQGPQFIFQYYEEEERQRGNFPDRFSGHQFPNYSSELNVNALLLGDSALYLCASSLGSAHTQYFGPGTRLTVL.

The J gene is TRBJ2-2, the V gene TRBV2; 9 bases align to TRBD1. Germline V gene lookup returns CDR1 SNHLY and CDR2 FYNNEI. J lost 6 bases, V lost 7 bases, and 6 bases had no gene match. CDR3 length: 14 amino acids. CDR3 sequence: CASNYRQGAGELFF. The CDR3 bases are TGTGCCAGCAATTATAGACAGGGGGCCGGGGAGCTGTTTTTT.

The rearrangement uses TRBV10-3 and TRBJ2-7; TRBD2 matches at 8 bases. CDR1 and CDR2 from the germline V gene are ENHRY and SYGVKD. The CDR3 loop spans 15 amino acids. V lost 1 base, J lost 3 bases, and 5 bases stayed unmatched. The DNA for the CDR3 is TGTGCCATCAGTGAGTTTTCTGGGACTAGCTACGAGCAGTACTTC. Its protein is CAISEFSGTSYEQYF.

This clone was found a few times. The V and J genes are TRBV6-5 and TRBJ1-2; D may be TRBD1 (5 bases). The CDR3 has 14 residues. The V gene's germline CDR1 is MNHEY and CDR2 SVGAGI. With 2 bases removed from V and 6 bases from J, the gap between germline ends came to 13 bases. CDR3: CASSYGQGGNGYTF. The CDR3 region has the DNA TGTGCCAGCAGTTACGGGCAGGGTGGTAATGGCTACACCTTC.

Concerning this clone itself: One end of the junction fails to match germline, which may point to a read error. This chain uses TRBV29-1 with TRBJ1-1, with D tentatively TRBD1 (5 bases). Germline loops: CDR1 SQVTM, CDR2 ANQGSEA. The CDR3 extends over 14 amino acids. The CDR3 loop is CSASSDGGNAEAFF. The CDR3, as DNA: TGCAGCGCTTCCTCAGACGGGGGGAACGCTGAAGCTTTCTTT.

The chain combines TRBV7-3 with TRBJ1-2; D is perhaps TRBD1 (6 bases). With 2 bases removed from V and 6 bases from J, the gap between germline ends came to 16 bases. The CDR3 is 15 amino acids. Germline assignment: CDR1 SGHTA and CDR2 FQGTGA. Written as DNA, the CDR3 is TGTGCCAGCAGCTTATCGGGCAGGGGTAGGGATGGCTACACCTTC. Its protein is CASSLSGRGRDGYTF.

V usage is TRBV5-1 and J usage is TRBJ1-1, with D unclear. The CDR3 loop spans 14 amino acids. The germline V gene encodes CDR1 SGHRS and CDR2 YFSETQ. Trimming took 0 bases from V and 5 from J, leaving 11 bases between them. This CDR3 reads CASSLAGMRTEAFF. In nucleotides, the CDR3 is TGCGCCAGCAGCTTGGCGGGGATGAGGACTGAAGCTTTCTTT.

This clone was found once. This chain links TRBV27 with TRBJ1-1; no reliable D call. The V gene's germline CDR1 is MNHEY and CDR2 SMNVEV (reference sequence). V was shortened by 2 bases and J by 4 bases, with 11 bases between the two germline ends. The CDR3 sequence is 14 residues long. The CDR3 DNA reads as TGTGCCAGCAGTTTACGGGCCGAGGGCACTGAAGCTTTCTTT. This translates into CASSLRAEGTEAFF.

The rearrangement links TRBV18 to TRBJ1-3; D is ambiguous. Trimming took 5 bases from V and 2 from J, leaving 7 bases between them. The CDR3 runs to 13 residues. Germline V gene lookup returns CDR1 KGHSH and CDR2 LQKENI. The chain's CDR3 is CASSGTTGNTIYF. The CDR3 bases are TGTGCCAGCTCAGGAACTACTGGAAACACCATATATTTT.

The genes are TRBV27 and TRBJ2-3, with TRBD2 matching over 7 bases. The CDR3 has 15 amino acids. Losses at the gene ends were 2 bases for V and 0 bases for J; bases not matched to a gene: 2. Per germline, CDR1 MNHEY and CDR2 SMNVEV (reference sequence). CDR3: CASSLGGGSTDTQYF. The CDR3 nucleotides read TGTGCCAGCAGTTTAGGGGGGGGGAGCACAGATACGCAGTATTTT.

V and J are TRBV19 and TRBJ1-5; D uncertain. Germline V gene lookup returns CDR1 LNHDA and CDR2 SQIVND (reference sequence). This CDR3 is 15 amino acids long. V lost 3 bases, J lost 1 base, and 10 bases lay in between. The CDR3 DNA reads TGTGCCAGTAGTATCTATCCAGCGAGCAATCAGCCCCAGCATTTT. This gives the protein CASSIYPASNQPQHF. The full variable domain, completed using reference TRBV19 and TRBJ1-5, is DGGITQSPKYLFRKEGQNVTLSCEQNLNHDAMYWYRQDPGQGLRLIYYSQIVNDFQKGDIAEGYSVSREKKESFPLTVTSAQKNPTAFYLCASSIYPASNQPQHFGDGTRLSIL.

V usage is TRBV5-6 and J usage is TRBJ2-7; D gene ambiguous. The V gene lost 0 bases and the J gene lost 0 bases, with 4 bases spanning the gap. Per the germline V gene, CDR1 is SGHDT and CDR2 is YYEEEE. The CDR3 is 13 amino acids. In DNA, the CDR3 is TGTGCCAGCAGCTTGGCCGGCTCCTACGAGCAGTACTTC. It codes for CASSLAGSYEQYF.

This CDR3 is CASSSPRDRGGEQYF. The CDR3 DNA reads TGCGCCAGCAGCTCTCCCCGGGACAGGGGAGGCGAGCAGTACTTC. The chain couples TRBV5-1 to TRBJ2-7, with 10 bases lining up with TRBD1. CDR3 length equals 15 residues. Germline trimming cut 3 bases from V and 6 bases from J; bases unmatched to any gene: 9. Germline V gene data show CDR1 as SGHRS and CDR2 as YFSETQ.